This TCR beta chain was captured in a study of regulatory T cells in long-lasting Graves disease. Whole-study findings and limits: Analyses excluded thyroid tissue, covering peripheral blood alone. Graves' patients with persistent disease showed TCR diversity lower than patients newly diagnosed.

This CDR3 comprises 16 residues. Unmatched junction bases numbered 8, after V lost 3 bases and J lost 5 bases. Germline CDR1 and CDR2: LGHDT and YNNKEL (reference sequence). As regards this clonotype: Its antigen is not known. A much larger clone is a single base away; this may be a read error.

Time point denoted: newly diagnosed GD, antithyroid drugs for less than 3 months. PBMC RNA was the source of the TCR library. TCR beta libraries were built with iRepertoire HTBI primers and Arm-PCR of CDR3 regions. Authors' analysis steps: Across the samples, identification revealed fewer than 75 TRBV and 15 or so TRBJ segments. One entry per CDR3 protein results from TCRdb running MiXCR on the multiplex PCR reads. In this record, the V and J calls reflect TCRdb's handling and not the investigators' own analysis. The table lists 530,000 or so distinct CDR3 sequences, roughly 15% of them singletons. These data also featured in a second study, about T cells in Graves' hyperthyroidism and ophthalmopathy. According to that study: HTBI primers were used for first-round RT-PCR of the TCR CDR3.

This TCR was recovered from a man aged 18 to 35 with Graves disease. This specimen consisted of peripheral blood mononuclear cells (PBMCs), obtained at new diagnosis, from a patient treated with antithyroid drugs. The J gene is TRBJ2-1, the V gene TRBV3-1; 9 positions agree with TRBD2. CDR3 residues: CASSQAGTSRNNEQFF. The CDR3 region has the DNA TGTGCCAGCAGCCAGGCTGGGACTAGCAGGAACAATGAGCAGTTCTTC.